A selection of T cell receptor beta chains follows, all from one sample in a study of beta chain features in type 1 diabetes. Clones were sequenced by immunoSEQ multiplex PCR, and TCRdb holds only the in-frame ones, with some missing. Of hundreds of thousands of clones in the sample, about 14% were seen once. Sequenced material: naive CD4+ T cells from blood. These receptors originate from a man aged 18 to 30 with type 1 diabetes. Both conserved end residues are part of each CDR3. The D gene is left open where the match is weak. Size values are once, few and many counts, or a class for expanded clones, and some rows have none.

v_call	j_call	clone_size	d_call	cdr3_nt	cdr3_aa
TRBV7-9	TRBJ1-5	.	.	TGTGCCAGCAGCTCTCAACAGGGAGGCTCGCCCCAGCATTTT	CASSSQQGGSPQHF
TRBV9	TRBJ2-1	few	.	TGTGCCAGCAGCGTACGGATCCACAATGAGCAGTTCTTC	CASSVRIHNEQFF
TRBV30	TRBJ2-7	.	TRBD1	TGTGCCTGGAGTACAGGGGTCAGGGAGCAGTACTTC	CAWSTGVREQYF
TRBV27	TRBJ2-1	.	TRBD2	TGTGCCAGCAGTTCCACTAGCGGGAGGGCCGATGAGCAGTTCTTC	CASSSTSGRADEQFF
TRBV30	TRBJ1-5	few	TRBD1	TGTGCCTGGAGCGGAGGACAGGGGGGTTTTTTGCCCCAGCATTTT	CAWSGGQGGFLPQHF
TRBV7-2	TRBJ1-1	few	.	TGTGCCAGCAGCTTTCATGAAGCTTTCTTT	CASSFHEAFF
TRBV7-2	TRBJ2-1	few	TRBD1	TGTGCCAGCAGGAGATTTCAGGGGGCGCCCGATGAGCAGTTCTTC	CASRRFQGAPDEQFF
TRBV30	TRBJ1-2	few	.	TGTGCCTGGAGTGTATGGGGGACCGGCTACACCTTC	CAWSVWGTGYTF
TRBV29-1	TRBJ2-7	.	TRBD1	TGCAGCACCATGGACAGGGGGGTGACGTACGAGCAGTACTTC	CSTMDRGVTYEQYF
TRBV29-1	TRBJ1-5	.	TRBD1	TGCAGCGTTGGTACGGGACAGCCGGGTCAGCCCCAGCATTTT	CSVGTGQPGQPQHF
TRBV10-3	TRBJ2-7	.	TRBD1	TGTGCCATCAGCTCGGGACAGGGCGACTACGAGCAGTACTTC	CAISSGQGDYEQYF
TRBV18	TRBJ2-1	.	TRBD2	TGTGCCAGCTCACCCACGGGAGGGGCCTACAATGAGCAGTTCTTC	CASSPTGGAYNEQFF
TRBV5-1	TRBJ2-1	.	TRBD2	TGCGCCAGCAGCGTGATCCAGCGGGGGTTACACAATGAGCAGTTCTTC	CASSVIQRGLHNEQFF
TRBV30	TRBJ2-6	few	.	TGTGCCTGGAATGAGGGACTCTCTGGGGCCAACGTCCTGACTTTC	CAWNEGLSGANVLTF
TRBV4-3	TRBJ2-3	.	.	TGCGCCAGCAGCCAAGGGTCACGTAGCACAGATACGCAGTATTTT	CASSQGSRSTDTQYF
TRBV27	TRBJ2-7	.	TRBD2	TGTGCCAGCAGTTTAAGGGGGAGTGGGATACCGGGACTAGCGGGTCCTTACGAGCAGTACTTC	CASSLRGSGIPGLAGPYEQYF
TRBV11-2	TRBJ2-7	.	.	TGTGCCAGCAGCTTAGGACTAGACTACGAGCAGTACTTC	CASSLGLDYEQYF
TRBV7-9	TRBJ2-1	.	TRBD2	TGTGCCAGCAGCTTCTCGCGGGAGGCCTCCAATGAGCAGTTCTTC	CASSFSREASNEQFF
TRBV9	TRBJ1-2	few	TRBD1	TGTGCCAGCAGCGCCAGGGGGACCGGGGAAGACTATGGCTACACCTTC	CASSARGTGEDYGYTF
TRBV10-3	TRBJ2-1	few	TRBD2	TGTGCCATCAGTGAGTCGAGCCAGCGGGGGGGCTCGACCCACTCCTACAATGAGCAGTTCTTC	CAISESSQRGGSTHSYNEQFF
TRBV7-2	TRBJ1-4	few	.	TGTGCCAGCAGCTTAGTCTACCAGGGAACGAATGAAAAACTGTTTTTT	CASSLVYQGTNEKLFF
TRBV7-9	TRBJ1-2	.	.	TGTGCCAGCAGCTTAAACCCCCGCGGCTATGGCTACACCTTC	CASSLNPRGYGYTF
TRBV25-1	TRBJ2-5	few	.	TGTGCCAGCAGTGACACCGACTGGTACCAAGAGACCCAGTACTTC	CASSDTDWYQETQYF
TRBV5-1	TRBJ1-2	.	.	TGCGCCAGCAGCGGAGGGGTTTATGGCTACACCTTC	CASSGGVYGYTF
TRBV11-1	TRBJ2-3	few	TRBD1	TGTGCCAGCAGCCCAATAGGGGGCGCTCGGACAGATACGCAGTATTTT	CASSPIGGARTDTQYF
TRBV10-3	TRBJ2-7	.	TRBD2	TGTGCCATCAGTGAGACCCGGACTAGCGGCTCCGAGCAGTACTTC	CAISETRTSGSEQYF
TRBV4-3	TRBJ2-5	.	.	TGCGCCAGCAGCCAAGAGTTCTCTATAAAGACCCAGTACTTC	CASSQEFSIKTQYF
TRBV30	TRBJ2-7	few	TRBD1	TGTGCCTGGAGAAGACAGGGGCCCACCTACGAGCAGTACTTC	CAWRRQGPTYEQYF
TRBV18	TRBJ2-5	.	TRBD2	TGTGCCAGCTCACCACCGAGCGGGGCGACGGAGACCCAGTACTTC	CASSPPSGATETQYF
TRBV4-1	TRBJ2-3	few	TRBD1	TGCGCCAGCAGCCTCCAAGGGACAGGGGGCGCCGATACGCAGTATTTT	CASSLQGTGGADTQYF
TRBV28	TRBJ2-4	few	.	TGTGCCAGCAGCAGAGGGGGACCCAAAAACATTCAGTACTTC	CASSRGGPKNIQYF
TRBV9	TRBJ1-2	.	.	TGTGCCAGCAGCGGAGCGGAAACGAAAGGCTACACCTTC	CASSGAETKGYTF
TRBV25-1	TRBJ1-3	few	.	TGTGCCAGCAGTGACTGGGCAGGGGTGGGTTTCTCTGGAAACACCATATATTTT	CASSDWAGVGFSGNTIYF
TRBV27	TRBJ2-3	.	.	TGTGCCAGCAGTTCGAAGGGCGACAGATTTGGGTATTTT	CASSSKGDRFGYF
TRBV5-1	TRBJ2-1	few	.	TGCGCCAGCAGCTTGGGTTTTAATCCCAATGAGCAGTTCTTC	CASSLGFNPNEQFF
TRBV5-1	TRBJ2-7	.	.	TGCGCCAGCAGCCCCAGCACCCCCACCTACGAGCAGTACTTC	CASSPSTPTYEQYF
TRBV6-5	TRBJ2-1	few	.	TGTGCCAGCCGTGCCTCTGGGCTGAGATACAATGAGCAGTTCTTC	CASRASGLRYNEQFF
TRBV19	TRBJ2-2	.	TRBD1	TGTGCCAGTAGTGTCCCACAGGGGGCATTCACCGGGGAGCTGTTTTTT	CASSVPQGAFTGELFF
TRBV12-5	TRBJ2-5	.	.	TGTGCTAGTGGGCTGACTACGCAAGAGACCCAGTACTTC	CASGLTTQETQYF
TRBV10-3	TRBJ2-7	few	.	TGTGCCATCAGTGAGTCCGGCAAGGCCGAGCAGTACTTC	CAISESGKAEQYF
TRBV5-4	TRBJ2-7	few	TRBD1	TGTGCCAGCAGCTTAGGGGGACAGGGGTCCTACGAGCAGTACTTC	CASSLGGQGSYEQYF
TRBV5-4	TRBJ2-1	few	.	TGTGCCAGCAGCGCAGGGGGAGGCTCCTACAATGAGCAGTTCTTC	CASSAGGGSYNEQFF
TRBV5-1	TRBJ1-2	.	.	TGCGCCAGCAGCTTGACAGGGACCAACTATGGCTACACCTTC	CASSLTGTNYGYTF
TRBV19	TRBJ1-2	.	.	TGTGCCAGTAGTATAAACGTCGGTAGAAATGGCTACACCTTC	CASSINVGRNGYTF
TRBV2	TRBJ1-2	.	TRBD1	TGTGCCAGCAGAGGGACAGTGAACTATGGCTACACCTTC	CASRGTVNYGYTF
TRBV27	TRBJ2-6	few	TRBD1	TGTGCCAGCAGTTTATTCCCACAGGGGGCTGCCGGGGCCAACGTCCTGACTTTC	CASSLFPQGAAGANVLTF
TRBV19	TRBJ2-7	.	TRBD1	TGTGCCAGTAGTGTACCCGGGACAGGGTCTTTCTACGAGCAGTACTTC	CASSVPGTGSFYEQYF
TRBV4-2	TRBJ1-4	.	.	TGTGCCAGCAGCCAAAAAAAGTCGATCTCGGAAAAACTGTTTTTT	CASSQKKSISEKLFF
TRBV29-1	TRBJ2-5	few	.	TGCAGCGCCAAAAGGGACCTCGGGGAGACCCAGTACTTC	CSAKRDLGETQYF
TRBV5-1	TRBJ2-1	.	TRBD2	TGCGCCAGCAGCGATGGTGGGACTAGCGTATACAATGAGCAGTTCTTC	CASSDGGTSVYNEQFF
TRBV5-4	TRBJ2-1	few	TRBD2	TGTGCCAGCAGCTCGAAGTCGACTAGCTCGGACGAGCAGTTCTTC	CASSSKSTSSDEQFF
TRBV7-2	TRBJ1-6	few	.	TGTGCCAGCAGCTTAGGGACAACCAGCTCACCCCTCCACTTT	CASSLGTTSSPLHF
TRBV11-3	TRBJ2-3	few	TRBD2	TGTGCCAGCAGCAAAGGGACTAGCGGGAGCACAGATACGCAGTATTTT	CASSKGTSGSTDTQYF